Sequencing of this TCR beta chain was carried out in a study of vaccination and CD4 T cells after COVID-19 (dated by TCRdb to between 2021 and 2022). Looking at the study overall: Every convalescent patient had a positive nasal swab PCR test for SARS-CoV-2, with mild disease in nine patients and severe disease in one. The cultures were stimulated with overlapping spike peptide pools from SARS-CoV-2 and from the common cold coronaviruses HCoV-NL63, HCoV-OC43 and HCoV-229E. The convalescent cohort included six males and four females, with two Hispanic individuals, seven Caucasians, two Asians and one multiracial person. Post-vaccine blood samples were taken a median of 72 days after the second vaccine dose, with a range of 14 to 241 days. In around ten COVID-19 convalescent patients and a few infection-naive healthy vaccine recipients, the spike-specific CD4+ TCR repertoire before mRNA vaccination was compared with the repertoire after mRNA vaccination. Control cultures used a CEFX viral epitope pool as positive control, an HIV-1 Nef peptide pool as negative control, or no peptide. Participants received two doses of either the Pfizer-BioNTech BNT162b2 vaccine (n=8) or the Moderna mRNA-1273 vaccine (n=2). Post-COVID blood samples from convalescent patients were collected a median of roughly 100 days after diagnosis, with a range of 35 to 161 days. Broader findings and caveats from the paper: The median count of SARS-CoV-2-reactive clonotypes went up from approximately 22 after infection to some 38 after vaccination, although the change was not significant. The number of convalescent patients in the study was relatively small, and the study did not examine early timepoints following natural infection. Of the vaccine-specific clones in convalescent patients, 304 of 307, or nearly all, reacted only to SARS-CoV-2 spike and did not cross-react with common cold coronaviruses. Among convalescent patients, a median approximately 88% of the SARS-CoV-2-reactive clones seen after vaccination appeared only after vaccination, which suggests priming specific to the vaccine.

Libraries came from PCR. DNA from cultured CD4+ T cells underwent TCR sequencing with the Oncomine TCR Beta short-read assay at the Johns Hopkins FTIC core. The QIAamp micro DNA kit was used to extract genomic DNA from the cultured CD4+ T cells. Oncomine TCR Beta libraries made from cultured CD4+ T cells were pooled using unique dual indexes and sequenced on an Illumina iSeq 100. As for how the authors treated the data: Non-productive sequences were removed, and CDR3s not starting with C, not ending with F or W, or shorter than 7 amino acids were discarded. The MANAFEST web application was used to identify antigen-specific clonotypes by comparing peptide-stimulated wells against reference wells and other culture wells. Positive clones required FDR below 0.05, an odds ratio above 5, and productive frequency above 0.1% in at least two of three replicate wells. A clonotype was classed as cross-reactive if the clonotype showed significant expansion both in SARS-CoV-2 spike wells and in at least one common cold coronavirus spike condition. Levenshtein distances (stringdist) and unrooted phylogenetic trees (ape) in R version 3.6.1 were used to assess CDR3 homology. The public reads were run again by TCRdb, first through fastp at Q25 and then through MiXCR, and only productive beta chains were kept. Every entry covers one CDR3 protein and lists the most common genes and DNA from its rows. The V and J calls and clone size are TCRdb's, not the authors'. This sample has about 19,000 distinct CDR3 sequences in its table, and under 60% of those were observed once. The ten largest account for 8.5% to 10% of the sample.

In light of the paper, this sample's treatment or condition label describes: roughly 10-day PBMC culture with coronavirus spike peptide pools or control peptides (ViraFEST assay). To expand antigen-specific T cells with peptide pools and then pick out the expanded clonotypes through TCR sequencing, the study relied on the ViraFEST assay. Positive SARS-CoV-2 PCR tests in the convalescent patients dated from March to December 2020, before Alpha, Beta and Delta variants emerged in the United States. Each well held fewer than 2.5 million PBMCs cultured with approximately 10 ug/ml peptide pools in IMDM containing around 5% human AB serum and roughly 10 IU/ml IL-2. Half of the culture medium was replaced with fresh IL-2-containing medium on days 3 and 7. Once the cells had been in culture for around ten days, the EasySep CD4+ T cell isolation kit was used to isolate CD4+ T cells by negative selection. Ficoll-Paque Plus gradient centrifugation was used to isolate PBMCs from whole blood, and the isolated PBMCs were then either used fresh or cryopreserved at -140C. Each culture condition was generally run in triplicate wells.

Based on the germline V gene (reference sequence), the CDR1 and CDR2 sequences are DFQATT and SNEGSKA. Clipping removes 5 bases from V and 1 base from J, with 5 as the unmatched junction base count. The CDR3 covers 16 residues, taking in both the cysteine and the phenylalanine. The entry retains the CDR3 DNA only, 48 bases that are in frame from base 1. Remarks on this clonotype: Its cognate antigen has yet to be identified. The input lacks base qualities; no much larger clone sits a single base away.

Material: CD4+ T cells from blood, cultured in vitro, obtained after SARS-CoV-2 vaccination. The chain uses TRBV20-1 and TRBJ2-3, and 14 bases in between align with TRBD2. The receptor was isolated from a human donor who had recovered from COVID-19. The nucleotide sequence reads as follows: TGCAGTGCTGGGACTAGCGGGAGCAGCCGCACAGATACGCAGTATTTT. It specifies CSAGTSGSSRTDTQYF.